The source of this TCR beta chain is a study of T cells in Graves' hyperthyroidism and ophthalmopathy. There are 15 residues in the CDR3. Losses at the gene ends were 6 bases for V and 5 bases for J; bases not matched to a gene: 11. CDR1 MNHNS and CDR2 SASEGT come from the germline V gene. RNA transcripts yielded amplified TCR beta CDR3 regions. HTBI primers were used for first-round RT-PCR of the TCR CDR3. A single record per CDR3 protein comes from TCRdb applying MiXCR to the multiplex PCR reads. The table has 450,000 to 500,000 distinct CDR3 sequences, around a fifth seen once. This clonotype was recorded a few times.

The TCR comes from a woman between 65 and 79 years old with Graves' ophthalmopathy. The chain combines TRBV6-1 with TRBJ2-3; 7 bases are a match to TRBD2. Sample: blood. CDR3 amino acids: CASSTRLAAGDTQYF. In DNA, the CDR3 is TGTGCCAGCAGCACCCGTCTAGCGGCGGGAGATACGCAGTATTTT.